This entry concerns a single T cell receptor beta chain. Its matching antigen is unknown. The data originate from a study of T-cell memory formation after mild COVID-19. Germline V lookup: CDR1 MNHNY, CDR2 SVGAGI (reference sequence). Trimming shortened V by 1 base and J by 4 bases, and 13 bases separated the two germline ends. The CDR3 totals 15 residues. The authors produced TCR alpha and TCR beta cDNA libraries with sample barcodes and UMIs by 5'RACE using constant-segment primers. Each CDR3 protein is one row after TCRdb ran MiXCR on the 5' RACE reads. The sample holds 500,000 to 550,000 distinct CDR3 sequences, over 20% seen once. Findings of the study overall: Certain responding clones were present in pre-infection memory, suggesting participation of cross-reactive memory.

This receptor was identified in an adult woman who had mild COVID-19 (a few samples of this study predate the infection). Cell type and time point are not known. This rearrangement joins TRBV6-6 to TRBJ1-1; D gene uncertain. The sequenced sample was PBMCs or a T cell subset sorted from them (not recorded which). The CDR3 region has the DNA TGTGCCAGCAGTTACTTGGCGGGCGCGGGCACTGAAGCTTTCTTT. Its protein product is CASSYLAGAGTEAFF.